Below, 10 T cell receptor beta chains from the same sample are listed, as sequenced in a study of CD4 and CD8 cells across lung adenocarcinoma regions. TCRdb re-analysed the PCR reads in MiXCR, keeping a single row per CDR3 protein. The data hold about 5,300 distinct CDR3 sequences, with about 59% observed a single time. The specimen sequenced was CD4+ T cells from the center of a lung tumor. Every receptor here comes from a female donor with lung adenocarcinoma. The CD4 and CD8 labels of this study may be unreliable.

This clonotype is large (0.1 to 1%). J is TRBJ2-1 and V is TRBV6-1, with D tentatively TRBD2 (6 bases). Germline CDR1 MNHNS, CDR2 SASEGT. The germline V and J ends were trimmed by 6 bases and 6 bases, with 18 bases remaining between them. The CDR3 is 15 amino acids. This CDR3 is CASSGGLSYSNEQFF. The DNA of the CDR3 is TGTGCCAGCAGCGGAGGACTATCCTACAGCAATGAGCAGTTCTTC.

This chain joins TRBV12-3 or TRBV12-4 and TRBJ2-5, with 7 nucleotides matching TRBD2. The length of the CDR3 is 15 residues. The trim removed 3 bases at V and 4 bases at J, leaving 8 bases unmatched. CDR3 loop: CASSFGGSGGETQYF. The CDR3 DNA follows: TGTGCCAGCAGTTTTGGCGGGAGTGGAGGAGAGACCCAGTACTTC.

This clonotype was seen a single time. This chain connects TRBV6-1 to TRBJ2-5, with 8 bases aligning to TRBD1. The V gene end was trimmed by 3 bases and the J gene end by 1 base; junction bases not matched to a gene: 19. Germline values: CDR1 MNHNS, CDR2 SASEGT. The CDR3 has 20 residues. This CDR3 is CASSERVIGTGGSIQETQYF. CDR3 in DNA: TGTGCCAGCAGTGAGCGGGTGATTGGGACAGGCGGATCGATCCAAGAGACCCAGTACTTC.

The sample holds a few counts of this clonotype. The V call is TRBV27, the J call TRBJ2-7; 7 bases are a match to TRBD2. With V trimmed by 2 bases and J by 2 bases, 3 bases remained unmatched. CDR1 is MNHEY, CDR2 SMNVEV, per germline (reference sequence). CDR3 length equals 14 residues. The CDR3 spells CASSLRGRPYEQYF. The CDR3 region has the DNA TGTGCCAGCAGTTTACGCGGGAGACCCTACGAGCAGTACTTC.

The CDR3: CASSTGTSGREQYF. CDR3 nucleotide sequence: TGTGCCAGCAGTACAGGGACTAGCGGGCGAGAGCAGTACTTC. The V and J genes are TRBV7-2 and TRBJ2-1; TRBD2 matches 12 bases. The J call may be in error: the DNA end matches TRBJ2-7 better. In germline, CDR1 is SGHTA, CDR2 FQGNSA. There are 14 residues in the CDR3.

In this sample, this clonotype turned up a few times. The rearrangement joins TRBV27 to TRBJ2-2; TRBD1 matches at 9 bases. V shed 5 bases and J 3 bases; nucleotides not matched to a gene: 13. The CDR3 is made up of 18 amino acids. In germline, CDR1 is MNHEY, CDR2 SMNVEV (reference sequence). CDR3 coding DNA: TGTGCCAGCAGTCCACACCGGGACAGGGTGTGGCACACCGGGGAGCTGTTTTTT. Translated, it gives CASSPHRDRVWHTGELFF.

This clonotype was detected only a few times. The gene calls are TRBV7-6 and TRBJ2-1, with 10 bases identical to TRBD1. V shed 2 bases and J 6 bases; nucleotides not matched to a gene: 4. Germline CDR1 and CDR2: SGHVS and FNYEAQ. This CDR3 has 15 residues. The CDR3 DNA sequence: TGTGCCAGCAGCTTACGGGACAGGGGAGTCAATGAGCAGTTCTTC. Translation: CASSLRDRGVNEQFF.

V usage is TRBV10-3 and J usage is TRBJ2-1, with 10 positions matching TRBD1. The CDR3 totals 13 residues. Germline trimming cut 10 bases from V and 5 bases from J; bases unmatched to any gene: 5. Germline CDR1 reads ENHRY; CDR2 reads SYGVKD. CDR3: CATAGQGNNEQFF. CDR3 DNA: TGTGCCACCGCGGGACAGGGGAACAATGAGCAGTTCTTC.

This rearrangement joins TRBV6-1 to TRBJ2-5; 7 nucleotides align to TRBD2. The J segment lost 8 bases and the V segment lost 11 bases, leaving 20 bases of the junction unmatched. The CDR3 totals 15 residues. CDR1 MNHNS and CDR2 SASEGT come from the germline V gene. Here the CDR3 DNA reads TGTGCCGGGGGGGTAGGGGCGCACGTCCCAGATACCCAGTACTTC. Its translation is CAGGVGAHVPDTQYF.

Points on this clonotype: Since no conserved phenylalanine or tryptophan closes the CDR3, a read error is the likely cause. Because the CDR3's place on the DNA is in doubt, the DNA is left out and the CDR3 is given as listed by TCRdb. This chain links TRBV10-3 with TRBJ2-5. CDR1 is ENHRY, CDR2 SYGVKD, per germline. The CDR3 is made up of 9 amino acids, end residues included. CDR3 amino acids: CALSWDVRC.